The rows below give T cell receptor beta chains drawn from one sample of a study of blood T cell repertoires in COVID-19. Using immunoSEQ multiplex PCR, the repertoire was profiled, and TCRdb retains in-frame clones only, with some absent. The table includes hundreds of thousands of clones, 65% to 90% detected once. Sequenced: peripheral blood. The receptor set was obtained from a human donor in a cohort sampled during active COVID-19. The CDR3 runs from the conserved cysteine through the conserved F or W. A D gene is named only where the DNA matches it firmly. The listing skips clone size in some rows; elsewhere it reads once, few, many or a size class.

clone_size: -
d_call: TRBD1
j_call: TRBJ1-1
v_call: TRBV3-1/TRBV3-2
cdr3_aa: CASSRTGEGEAFF
cdr3_nt: TGTGCCAGCAGCAGAACAGGGGAAGGTGAAGCTTTCTTT

clone_size: -
d_call: -
j_call: TRBJ1-2
v_call: TRBV6-1
cdr3_aa: CASSELWPDYGYTF
cdr3_nt: TGTGCCAGCAGTGAATTGTGGCCCGACTATGGCTACACCTTC

clone_size: -
d_call: -
j_call: TRBJ2-1
v_call: TRBV7-2
cdr3_aa: CASSPGRGKRLAEQFF
cdr3_nt: TGTGCCAGCAGCCCTGGGCGAGGGAAGAGGCTGGCTGAGCAGTTCTTC

clone_size: few
d_call: TRBD2
j_call: TRBJ2-2
v_call: TRBV24-1
cdr3_aa: CATSDLTSDTGELFF
cdr3_nt: TGTGCCACCAGTGATTTGACTAGCGACACCGGGGAGCTGTTTTTT

clone_size: -
d_call: -
j_call: TRBJ2-2
v_call: TRBV20-1
cdr3_aa: CSASNPGANTGELFF
cdr3_nt: TGCAGTGCTAGTAACCCCGGGGCGAACACCGGGGAGCTGTTTTTT

clone_size: -
d_call: TRBD1
j_call: TRBJ2-5
v_call: TRBV6-5
cdr3_aa: CASRYWTGQETQYF
cdr3_nt: TGTGCCAGCAGATATTGGACAGGTCAAGAGACCCAGTACTTC

clone_size: -
d_call: -
j_call: TRBJ1-3
v_call: TRBV10-3
cdr3_aa: CAISERQENTIYF
cdr3_nt: TGTGCCATCAGTGAGCGACAGGAGAACACCATATATTTT

clone_size: -
d_call: TRBD1
j_call: TRBJ2-7
v_call: TRBV6-1
cdr3_aa: CASSEPGTGSYEQYF
cdr3_nt: TGTGCCAGCAGTGAGCCCGGGACAGGGTCCTACGAGCAGTACTTC

clone_size: -
d_call: TRBD2
j_call: TRBJ2-3
v_call: TRBV9
cdr3_aa: CASSVGLAADTQYF
cdr3_nt: TGTGCCAGCAGCGTAGGGCTAGCGGCGGATACGCAGTATTTT

clone_size: -
d_call: -
j_call: TRBJ2-7
v_call: TRBV5-1
cdr3_aa: CASNPTQGRPYEQYF
cdr3_nt: TGCGCCAGCAACCCGACGCAGGGGAGACCCTACGAGCAGTACTTC

clone_size: once
d_call: TRBD2
j_call: TRBJ2-1
v_call: TRBV15
cdr3_aa: CATSITSGGYNEQFF
cdr3_nt: TGTGCCACCAGCATTACTAGCGGGGGTTACAATGAGCAGTTCTTC

clone_size: -
d_call: -
j_call: TRBJ1-1
v_call: TRBV5-1
cdr3_aa: CASSLDIGRRAFF
cdr3_nt: TGCGCCAGCAGCTTGGATATCGGTCGCCGGGCTTTCTTT

clone_size: -
d_call: -
j_call: TRBJ1-1
v_call: TRBV30
cdr3_aa: CAWSPQGTEAFF
cdr3_nt: TGTGCCTGGAGCCCCCAGGGTACTGAAGCTTTCTTT

clone_size: -
d_call: -
j_call: TRBJ1-5
v_call: TRBV19
cdr3_aa: CASRPTASNQPQHF
cdr3_nt: TGTGCCAGTAGACCGACAGCTAGCAATCAGCCCCAGCATTTT

clone_size: -
d_call: TRBD1
j_call: TRBJ2-7
v_call: TRBV12-3/TRBV12-4
cdr3_aa: CASSPGTAYEQYF
cdr3_nt: TGTGCCAGCAGTCCCGGGACAGCTTACGAGCAGTACTTC

clone_size: -
d_call: -
j_call: TRBJ2-6
v_call: TRBV5-1
cdr3_aa: CASSFLGANVLTF
cdr3_nt: TGCGCCAGCAGCTTCCTTGGGGCCAACGTCCTGACTTTC

clone_size: -
d_call: TRBD1
j_call: TRBJ2-7
v_call: TRBV24-1
cdr3_aa: CATRTTRDRYEQYF
cdr3_nt: TGTGCCACCAGGACGACCCGGGACAGATACGAGCAGTACTTC

clone_size: -
d_call: -
j_call: TRBJ1-1
v_call: TRBV2
cdr3_aa: CASSAQAFAEAFF
cdr3_nt: TGTGCCAGCAGTGCGCAGGCGTTTGCTGAAGCTTTCTTT

clone_size: -
d_call: -
j_call: TRBJ2-5
v_call: TRBV19
cdr3_aa: CASKNLAAYQETQYF
cdr3_nt: TGTGCCAGTAAGAATTTGGCAGCGTACCAAGAGACCCAGTACTTC

clone_size: -
d_call: TRBD1
j_call: TRBJ1-2
v_call: TRBV27
cdr3_aa: CASSQGQAYGYTF
cdr3_nt: TGTGCCAGCAGCCAGGGACAGGCATATGGCTACACCTTC

clone_size: -
d_call: -
j_call: TRBJ1-6
v_call: TRBV5-1
cdr3_aa: CASSAGLTNSPLHF
cdr3_nt: TGCGCCAGCAGCGCGGGACTTACTAATTCACCCCTCCACTTT

clone_size: once
d_call: TRBD1
j_call: TRBJ1-1
v_call: TRBV24-1
cdr3_aa: CATSDWTGEAFF
cdr3_nt: TGTGCCACCAGTGATTGGACAGGGGAAGCTTTCTTT

clone_size: once
d_call: -
j_call: TRBJ2-1
v_call: TRBV9
cdr3_aa: CASSVASANEQFF
cdr3_nt: TGTGCCAGCAGCGTAGCTAGCGCCAATGAGCAGTTCTTC

clone_size: once
d_call: TRBD1
j_call: TRBJ2-3
v_call: TRBV2
cdr3_aa: CARRGQGNTDTQYF
cdr3_nt: TGTGCCAGGCGGGGACAGGGGAACACAGATACGCAGTATTTT

clone_size: -
d_call: -
j_call: TRBJ2-3
v_call: TRBV27
cdr3_aa: CASSLSPGLGLVGDTQYF
cdr3_nt: TGTGCCAGCAGTTTATCGCCCGGTCTTGGGCTGGTGGGAGATACGCAGTATTTT

clone_size: -
d_call: TRBD1
j_call: TRBJ1-2
v_call: TRBV10-3
cdr3_aa: CAISAGRTGDYGYTF
cdr3_nt: TGTGCCATCAGTGCCGGTCGAACAGGGGACTATGGCTACACCTTC

clone_size: few
d_call: -
j_call: TRBJ1-2
v_call: TRBV14
cdr3_aa: CASSQDRGGYTF
cdr3_nt: TGTGCCAGCAGCCAAGATCGGGGGGGCTACACCTTC

clone_size: -
d_call: -
j_call: TRBJ1-1
v_call: TRBV18
cdr3_aa: CASSPSGTTNTEAFF
cdr3_nt: TGTGCCAGCTCACCATCCGGGACAACGAACACTGAAGCTTTCTTT

clone_size: -
d_call: -
j_call: TRBJ1-5
v_call: TRBV19
cdr3_aa: CASSIGGLSNQPQHF
cdr3_nt: TGTGCCAGTAGTATTGGCGGGCTTAGCAATCAGCCCCAGCATTTT

clone_size: -
d_call: -
j_call: TRBJ1-1
v_call: TRBV6-5
cdr3_aa: CASSLQGNTEAFF
cdr3_nt: TGTGCCAGCAGTTTACAGGGGAACACTGAAGCTTTCTTT

clone_size: -
d_call: TRBD1
j_call: TRBJ1-1
v_call: TRBV4-1
cdr3_aa: CASSLQGTGMSEAFF
cdr3_nt: TGCGCCAGCAGTCTCCAGGGGACAGGGATGTCCGAAGCTTTCTTT

clone_size: -
d_call: -
j_call: TRBJ2-7
v_call: TRBV5-1
cdr3_aa: CASSAAPVPYEQYF
cdr3_nt: TGCGCCAGCAGCGCGGCTCCCGTCCCTTACGAGCAGTACTTC

clone_size: few
d_call: -
j_call: TRBJ2-3
v_call: TRBV5-6
cdr3_aa: CASSLRRDGGRGDTQYF
cdr3_nt: TGTGCCAGCAGCCTAAGACGGGACGGGGGAAGAGGGGATACGCAGTATTTT

clone_size: -
d_call: TRBD1
j_call: TRBJ2-2
v_call: TRBV5-6
cdr3_aa: CASSFRGLTGELFF
cdr3_nt: TGTGCCAGCAGCTTCAGGGGGTTGACCGGGGAGCTGTTTTTT

clone_size: few
d_call: -
j_call: TRBJ2-7
v_call: TRBV6-1
cdr3_aa: CASSETGIPTYEQYF
cdr3_nt: TGTGCCAGCAGTGAAACAGGGATCCCAACCTACGAGCAGTACTTC

clone_size: once
d_call: TRBD2
j_call: TRBJ2-7
v_call: TRBV6-5
cdr3_aa: CASRALAGLTYEQYF
cdr3_nt: TGTGCCAGCAGGGCCTTAGCGGGACTCACCTACGAGCAGTACTTC

clone_size: -
d_call: -
j_call: TRBJ2-2
v_call: TRBV3-1/TRBV3-2
cdr3_aa: CASSQLTITGELFF
cdr3_nt: TGTGCCAGCAGCCAACTTACAATCACCGGGGAGCTGTTTTTT

clone_size: -
d_call: -
j_call: TRBJ1-2
v_call: TRBV2
cdr3_aa: CASGTGNYGYTF
cdr3_nt: TGTGCCAGCGGCACAGGGAACTATGGCTACACCTTC

clone_size: few
d_call: TRBD1
j_call: TRBJ1-3
v_call: TRBV2
cdr3_aa: CASMNRGLQNTIYF
cdr3_nt: TGTGCCAGCATGAACAGGGGGCTGCAAAACACCATATATTTT

clone_size: -
d_call: TRBD1
j_call: TRBJ1-1
v_call: TRBV29-1
cdr3_aa: CSFRTGRAEAFF
cdr3_nt: TGCAGTTTCAGGACAGGGAGGGCTGAAGCTTTCTTT

clone_size: -
d_call: -
j_call: TRBJ1-1
v_call: TRBV30
cdr3_aa: CAWSIQGNTEAFF
cdr3_nt: TGTGCCTGGAGTATACAGGGGAACACTGAAGCTTTCTTT

clone_size: once
d_call: -
j_call: TRBJ2-7
v_call: TRBV5-6
cdr3_aa: CASSPPRHYEQYF
cdr3_nt: TGTGCCAGCAGCCCCCCCAGACACTACGAGCAGTACTTC

clone_size: -
d_call: TRBD2
j_call: TRBJ2-2
v_call: TRBV7-8
cdr3_aa: CASSRTLTREVSFTGELFF
cdr3_nt: TGTGCCAGCAGCCGGACACTCACTCGGGAGGTATCGTTCACCGGGGAGCTGTTTTTT

clone_size: -
d_call: TRBD1
j_call: TRBJ1-2
v_call: TRBV7-8
cdr3_aa: CASSAGQPYGYTF
cdr3_nt: TGTGCCAGCAGCGCGGGACAGCCCTATGGCTACACCTTC

clone_size: -
d_call: -
j_call: TRBJ2-3
v_call: TRBV2
cdr3_aa: CATDQGGISDTQYF
cdr3_nt: TGTGCCACCGACCAGGGGGGCATTAGTGATACGCAGTATTTT